Shown below are 20 T cell receptor beta chains from a single sample sequenced in a study of blood T cell repertoires in COVID-19. Sequencing used immunoSEQ multiplex PCR; TCRdb keeps in-frame clones, though not all of them. The sample carries 350,000 or so clones, roughly 90% recorded once. The sample consisted of PBMCs or T cells enriched from blood (not recorded which). The source of these receptors is a woman aged 30 to 39 who had recovered from COVID-19.

The CDR3, as DNA: TGTGCCAGCTCAGCTAGCGGGAGCACAGATACGCAGTATTTT. It is translated as CASSASGSTDTQYF. This chain connects TRBV18 to TRBJ2-3; 8 nucleotides agree with TRBD2. The germline CDR1 and CDR2 sequences are KGHSH and LQKENI. With V trimmed by 5 bases and J by 0 bases, 1 base remained unmatched. The CDR3 loop spans 14 amino acids.

The chain combines TRBV4-3 with TRBJ1-1; D unresolved. V was pared by 1 base and J by 4 bases, with 13 bases between. The CDR3 covers 15 residues. Germline CDR1 LGHNA, CDR2 YSLEER. The chain's CDR3 is CASSQASRVSTEAFF. CDR3 DNA sequence: TGCGCCAGCAGCCAAGCCTCACGGGTGAGCACTGAAGCTTTCTTT.

J is TRBJ2-5 and V is TRBV9; D ambiguous. Germline CDR1 is SGDLS and CDR2 is YYNGEE. The V gene lost 4 bases and the J gene lost 3 bases, with 16 bases spanning the gap. The CDR3 spans 15 residues. The CDR3 DNA reads as TGTGCCAGCAGCCCCCGGCTTGGGCAGAAAGAGACCCAGTACTTC. Encoded protein: CASSPRLGQKETQYF.

The gene calls are TRBV11-3 and TRBJ2-1; a possible D gene is TRBD2 (6 bases). The V end lost 0 bases, the J end lost 0 bases, and 12 bases lay between the germline ends. Germline V lookup: CDR1 SGHNT, CDR2 YENEEA. The CDR3 consists of 17 residues. In nucleotides, the CDR3 is TGTGCCAGCAGCTTAGATTTCGTCGGGAGCTCCTACAATGAGCAGTTCTTC. It codes for CASSLDFVGSSYNEQFF.

This chain connects TRBV6-5 to TRBJ2-2, with 7 bases lining up with TRBD2. Germline V CDR1 and CDR2: MNHEY, SVGAGI. CDR3 length: 15 amino acids. Trimming removed 6 bases from V and 6 bases from J; junction bases left unmatched: 10. The CDR3 here is CASRAGGRVPGELFF. CDR3 in DNA: TGTGCCAGCAGGGCCGGTGGGAGGGTCCCCGGGGAGCTGTTTTTT.

The chain links TRBV28 to TRBJ1-2, with D uncertain. Germline CDR1 is MDHEN and CDR2 is SYDVKM. The CDR3 is 13 amino acids. V was shortened by 5 bases and J by 8 bases, with 15 bases between the two germline ends. The CDR3 spells CASSGTVNWGYTF. For the CDR3, the DNA is TGTGCCAGCAGTGGTACCGTAAACTGGGGCTACACCTTC.

This chain uses TRBV28 with TRBJ2-7, with 8 bases that match TRBD2. Germline assignment: CDR1 MDHEN and CDR2 SYDVKM. After removal of 1 base from V and 5 bases from J, the junction contained 4 bases not matched to a gene. This CDR3 has 14 residues. The chain's CDR3 is CASSLSPGGDEQYF. In DNA, the CDR3 is TGTGCCAGCAGTTTATCGCCGGGGGGGGACGAGCAGTACTTC.

This clone was counted a single time. This rearrangement joins TRBV5-1 to TRBJ2-7; the match to TRBD2 covers 10 bases. Germline CDR1 is SGHRS and CDR2 is YFSETQ. The CDR3 has 17 amino acids. The V segment lost 1 base and the J segment 5 bases; nucleotides outside the gene matches: 12. As DNA, the CDR3 is TGCGCCAGCAGCTTGTGGGGTTCGGCTAGCGGGAGCCACGAGCAGTACTTC. Encoded protein: CASSLWGSASGSHEQYF.

DNA of the CDR3: TGCGCCAGCAGCCAAGATTGGGGACAGGGGGTTCAGCCCCAGCATTTT. It yields the protein CASSQDWGQGVQPQHF. The gene calls are TRBV4-1 and TRBJ1-5; 11 nucleotides agree with TRBD1. The germline V gene encodes CDR1 MGHRA and CDR2 YSYEKL. V lost 0 bases to trimming and J lost 6 bases; unmatched junction nucleotides: 4. This CDR3 has 16 amino acids.

The gene calls are TRBV5-1 and TRBJ2-6; 7 bases are a match to TRBD1. The germline gives CDR1 SGHRS, CDR2 YFSETQ. The V gene end was trimmed by 0 bases and the J gene end by 0 bases; junction bases not matched to a gene: 9. This CDR3 comprises 19 residues. The CDR3 protein is CASSLAPGQINSGANVLTF. CDR3 bases: TGCGCCAGCAGCTTGGCCCCGGGACAGATAAACTCTGGGGCCAACGTCCTGACTTTC.

The chain is built from TRBV11-3 and TRBJ2-5; 8 bases align to TRBD2. Germline V gene data show CDR1 as SGHNT and CDR2 as YENEEA. The trim removed 3 bases at V and 2 bases at J, leaving 5 bases unmatched. The CDR3 contains 15 residues. CDR3 coding DNA: TGTGCCAGCAGCTTGCGGCGGGGGGTTCAAGAGACCCAGTACTTC. It yields the protein CASSLRRGVQETQYF.

The V call is TRBV19, the J call TRBJ2-1, with TRBD2 matching 9 bases. The length of the CDR3 is 17 residues. The junction had 11 bases not matched to a gene; V was cut back by 4 bases and J by 4 bases. CDR1 is LNHDA and CDR2 is SQIVND in the germline V gene (reference sequence). The CDR3 here is CASSTGVLAGSYNEQFF. DNA for the CDR3: TGTGCCAGTAGTACCGGGGTCCTAGCGGGATCTTACAATGAGCAGTTCTTC.

The rearrangement uses TRBV28 and TRBJ1-6; TRBD1 matches 9 bases. The CDR3 extends over 12 amino acids. The ends lost 9 bases at V and 8 bases at J; junction bases unmatched: 2. Germline V gives CDR1 MDHEN, CDR2 SYDVKM. In nucleotides, the CDR3 is TGTGCCAGTGGGACAGGGCATTCACCCCTCCACTTT. Its translation is CASGTGHSPLHF.

This clone has a single count. The chain has TRBV7-2 and TRBJ2-5, with unresolved D. The CDR3 spans 12 residues. V lost 5 bases and J lost 1, with 5 bases in between. Germline V gene lookup returns CDR1 SGHTA and CDR2 FQGNSA. CDR3 nucleotide sequence: TGTGCCAGCAGCCTACGCCAAGAGACCCAGTACTTC. Its translation: CASSLRQETQYF.

The chain uses TRBV4-3 and TRBJ1-2; D possibly corresponds to TRBD1 (5 bases). This CDR3 comprises 13 residues. CDR1 is LGHNA and CDR2 is YSLEER in the germline V gene. Deletions cut 4 bases from V and 3 bases from J, with 9 bases between. The CDR3 sequence: CASSRTGYYGYTF. DNA for the CDR3: TGCGCCAGCAGCCGAACAGGTTACTATGGCTACACCTTC.

The chain joins TRBV21-1 to TRBJ1-5; the table's D call TRBD1 went unverified against the DNA. TRBV21-1 is assigned pseudogene status. CDR3 length: 16 residues. In DNA, the CDR3 is TGTGCCAGCCGACCATCGACAGGGGAGGGCAATCAGCCCCAGCATTTT. This gives the protein CASRPSTGEGNQPQHF.

The chain uses TRBV19 and TRBJ1-5; the D gene is possibly TRBD1 (5 bases). The V end lost 8 bases, the J end lost 2 bases, and 16 bases lay between the germline ends. The CDR3 runs to 15 residues. Per germline, CDR1 LNHDA and CDR2 SQIVND (reference sequence). CDR3 nucleotides: TGTGCCAGTTCGACAGTGCATGGGGGCAATCAGCCCCAGCATTTT. It translates to CASSTVHGGNQPQHF.

The J gene is TRBJ1-2, the V gene TRBV28; D is undetermined. Germline-derived CDR1 and CDR2 are MDHEN and SYDVKM. The CDR3 spans 16 residues. Trimming took off 6 bases at V and 0 bases at J, with 17 bases between the two ends. The chain's CDR3 is CASRLPGLNPNYGYTF. The CDR3 region has the DNA TGTGCCAGCAGACTTCCAGGACTGAACCCTAACTATGGCTACACCTTC.

This chain links TRBV7-3 with TRBJ1-3, with TRBD1 identical over 9 bases. Germline V CDR1 and CDR2: SGHTA, FQGTGA. The junction had 2 bases not matched to a gene; V was cut back by 3 bases and J by 2 bases. The CDR3 spans 15 residues. CDR3 nucleotides: TGTGCCAGCAGCTTCGGGACAGGGCCTGGAAACACCATATATTTT. It specifies CASSFGTGPGNTIYF.

V gene TRBV12-5 combines with J gene TRBJ2-1; TRBD2 matches at 10 bases. Germline CDR1 and CDR2: LGHNT and FRNRAP. This CDR3 comprises 17 residues. Losses at the gene ends were 0 bases for V and 0 bases for J; bases not matched to a gene: 2. CDR3 protein: CASGLVSGGSSYNEQFF. CDR3 coding DNA: TGTGCTAGTGGTTTGGTTAGCGGGGGGAGCTCCTACAATGAGCAGTTCTTC.